Detailed here is one T cell receptor (beta chain). The clone's antigen remains unknown. A much larger clone is a single base away; this may be a read error. CDR3 length: 16 amino acids, cysteine to phenylalanine. This entry keeps only the CDR3 DNA: 48 bases, framed from base 1. Based on the germline V gene, the CDR1 and CDR2 sequences are SGHVS and FQNEAQ. The entry originates in a study of tumor and adjacent non-tumor tissue in lung cancer (dated by TCRdb to the late 2010s). Study-level background: By cancer type, the cohort comprised eleven to twelve adenocarcinoma patients, 2 squamous cell carcinoma patients and 1 small cell lung cancer patient. In total, sequencing yielded 95 million to 150 million productive TCRbeta reads, which works out to an average of around 4.2 million reads per sample. For each patient, one tumor sample and one normal lung sample were taken, giving some 33 paired specimens that underwent TCRbeta CDR3 sequencing. The 15 enrolled patients, of whom 10 were men and 5 were women, were aged roughly 31 to 80 years and were diagnosed with TNM stage I to III disease. The study compared bulk TCRbeta repertoires from lung tumor tissue and matched distant non-tumor lung tissue of approximately 14 lung cancer patients.

RNA was extracted from bulk unsorted tissue and checked for quality with a NanoDrop ND-1000 and an Agilent 2100. Distant non-tumor tissue taken more than 3 cm from the tumor edge was used as the normal lung sample. The donors were newly diagnosed lung cancer patients admitted for thoracic surgery in China from August to November 2014 who had not received prior chemotherapy. The study excluded patients who had received radiotherapy or chemotherapy before or who had another cancer at the same time. Surgical tissue pieces of roughly 1-2.3 cm3 were preserved in RNAlater solution and stored at -80 °C until use. General study outcomes and caveats: The top 100 clones accounted for a significantly larger cumulative portion of the repertoire in normal lung than in tumor tissue. Younger patients had significantly higher TCR diversity, and higher tumor TCR diversity was associated with shorter overall and disease-free survival. Tumor tissue showed significantly greater TCR diversity (inverse Simpson) than normal lung tissue (roughly 430 vs 170, P = 0.0075, Mann-Whitney U test). Only around 14 patients were in the cohort, and the authors stated that larger samples and more detailed clinical data are needed. Because peripheral blood was not sequenced, blood TCRbeta repertoires in the lung cancer patients of the study were not examined. Neither the sequencing platform nor unique molecular identifiers are mentioned in the methods.

Receptors were amplified or captured by multiplex PCR. TCRdb lists the instrument as Illumina HiSeq 2500. TCRbeta libraries were constructed through three rounds of nested PCR with primers (Table S4) according to protocols modified from ARM-PCR. Before sequencing, PCR products of 200-500 bp were cut from the gel and purified using the QIAquick gel extraction kit. The paper's processing steps were these. Reads were cleaned with Trimmomatic, merged with FLASH into complete CDR3 sequences, and assigned to V(D)J germline segments with MiTCR. Clonal diversity was calculated as the inverse Simpson's index using VDJtools. In-frame sequences without a premature stop codon were defined as productive reads. TCRdb reworked the public reads: Q25 trimming with fastp, MiXCR clone assembly, productive beta chains retained. Under each unique CDR3 protein, matching rows form one entry showing the most common genes and DNA. TCRdb's processing, not the authors', yielded these V and J calls. Counted in this sample were roughly 82,000 distinct CDR3 sequences; 76% of them appeared once. The ten biggest clones cover 21% of the sample.

Here the chain combines TRBV7-8 and TRBJ1-1, and TRBD1 may be the D gene, going by 5 matching bases. Sequences were obtained from distant non-tumor lung tissue. This TCR was sampled from a woman aged 50 to 65 with non-small cell lung cancer. The base sequence is TGTGTCAGCAGCTTGGGCTCCCAGGGCAGAGACACTGAAGCTTTCTTT. Its translation reads: CVSSLGSQGRDTEAFF.